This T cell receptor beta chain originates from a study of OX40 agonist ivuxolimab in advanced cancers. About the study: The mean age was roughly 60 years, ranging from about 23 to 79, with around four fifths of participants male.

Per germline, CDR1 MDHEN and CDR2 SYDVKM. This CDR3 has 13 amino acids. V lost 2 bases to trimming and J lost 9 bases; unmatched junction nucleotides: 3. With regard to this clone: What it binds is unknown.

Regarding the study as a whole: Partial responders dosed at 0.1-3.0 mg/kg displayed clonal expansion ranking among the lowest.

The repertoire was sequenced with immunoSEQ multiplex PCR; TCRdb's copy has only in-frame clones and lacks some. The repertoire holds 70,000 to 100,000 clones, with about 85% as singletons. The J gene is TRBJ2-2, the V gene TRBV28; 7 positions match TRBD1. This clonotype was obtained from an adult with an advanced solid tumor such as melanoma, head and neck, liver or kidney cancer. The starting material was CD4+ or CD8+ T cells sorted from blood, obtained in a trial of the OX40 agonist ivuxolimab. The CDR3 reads CASSLQGVRELFF. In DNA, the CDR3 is TGTGCCAGCAGTTTACAGGGGGTGAGGGAGCTGTTTTTT.